Shown below are 22 T cell receptor beta chains from a single sample sequenced in a study of T-cell memory formation after mild COVID-19. Via MiXCR, TCRdb re-called the 5' RACE reads, giving one row per CDR3 protein. The data hold fewer than 600,000 distinct CDR3 sequences, with roughly 20% observed a single time. Sample: PBMCs or a T cell subset sorted from them (not recorded which). The receptors stem from an adult woman who had mild COVID-19 (a few samples of this study predate the infection). Cell type and time point are not known.

The rearrangement joins TRBV4-3 to TRBJ2-3, with 9 bases fitting TRBD1. The germline gives CDR1 LGHNA, CDR2 YSLEER. V was pared by 0 bases and J by 5 bases, with 9 bases of the junction left unmatched. This CDR3 spans 17 amino acids. This chain's CDR3 is CASSQDGTGSPRDTQYF. CDR3 nucleotide sequence: TGCGCCAGCAGCCAAGACGGGACAGGGTCTCCTCGAGATACGCAGTATTTT.

This clonotype has more than one count but fewer than ten. J is TRBJ1-6 and V is TRBV6-1; a possible D gene is TRBD1 (5 bases). CDR3 size: 14 residues. V was cut by 3 bases and J by 9 bases, with 12 bases left in between. Germline V lookup: CDR1 MNHNS, CDR2 SASEGT. The CDR3 sequence: CASSEGGITSPLHF. The CDR3 DNA reads TGTGCCAGCAGTGAGGGGGGAATAACTTCACCCCTCCACTTT.

This chain links TRBV12-3 or TRBV12-4 with TRBJ1-3; 7 bases align to TRBD1. The CDR3 is 15 residues long. V was clipped by 3 bases and J by 4 bases; unmatched bases: 6. Here the CDR3 DNA reads TGTGCCAGCAGTTTGAGGGGGCTGGGGGGAAACACCATATATTTT. This sequence encodes CASSLRGLGGNTIYF.

The V gene is TRBV6-5, the J gene TRBJ2-5; D may be TRBD1 (6 bases). CDR1 is MNHEY and CDR2 is SVGAGI in the germline V gene. The CDR3 runs to 14 residues. Trimming pared 6 bases from V and 4 bases from J, leaving 15 bases between. The CDR3 spells CASRNTLGGETQYF. The CDR3 coding sequence is TGTGCCAGCAGAAACACCTTAGGGGGAGAGACCCAGTACTTC.

DNA of the CDR3: TGCGCCAGCAGCCAAGTGGGCTCAGAGGGGGTCAGGGGCTACACCTTC. It specifies CASSQVGSEGVRGYTF. J is TRBJ1-2 and V is TRBV4-3; perhaps TRBD1 as D (6 bases). CDR3 size: 16 residues. Germline V gene sequence: CDR1 LGHNA, CDR2 YSLEER. V dropped 1 base and J dropped 8 bases, with 20 bases sitting between them.

This clonotype is a singleton in its sample. V usage is TRBV14 and J usage is TRBJ1-3; D perhaps matches TRBD1 (6 bases). The V end was cut by 0 bases, the J end by 0 bases, with 9 bases between. The CDR3 contains 16 residues. Germline lookup yields CDR1 SGHDN and CDR2 FVKESK. The CDR3 DNA reads TGTGCCAGCAGCCAAGATTGGGGGCTCTCTGGAAACACCATATATTTT. Amino acid sequence: CASSQDWGLSGNTIYF.

The rearrangement joins TRBV10-3 to TRBJ2-3, with D unresolved. V was shortened by 0 bases and J by 0 bases, with 10 bases between the two germline ends. The CDR3 is made up of 16 amino acids. The germline gives CDR1 ENHRY, CDR2 SYGVKD. The CDR3 loop reads CAISESAWGSTDTQYF. CDR3 bases: TGTGCCATCAGTGAGTCTGCCTGGGGTAGCACAGATACGCAGTATTTT.

In its sample, this clonotype was seen once. The CDR3 loop reads CSVEDRHSSYGYTF. Here the CDR3 DNA reads TGCAGCGTTGAGGACAGACATTCCTCGTATGGCTACACCTTC. The chain is built from TRBV29-1 and TRBJ1-2; the D gene is possibly TRBD1 (6 bases). This CDR3 is 14 amino acids long. The V end lost 3 bases, the J end lost 5 bases, and 16 bases lay between the germline ends. Germline loops: CDR1 SQVTM, CDR2 ANQGSEA.

V usage is TRBV7-2 and J usage is TRBJ2-1; a possible D gene is TRBD1 (5 bases). Germline CDR1 and CDR2: SGHTA and FQGNSA. The CDR3 length is 15 residues. Deletions cut 1 base from V and 2 bases from J, with 9 bases between. The CDR3 DNA reads as TGTGCCAGCAGCTTAGAGGGGAACACCTACAATGAGCAGTTCTTC. It codes for CASSLEGNTYNEQFF.

This clonotype was seen a few times. This chain joins TRBV12-3 or TRBV12-4 and TRBJ2-2, with D possibly TRBD1 on 6 matching bases. This CDR3 is built from 13 residues. Between the trimmed V and J ends, which lost 4 bases and 7 bases, there was a span of 10 bases. The DNA for the CDR3 is TGTGCCAGCAGTTCCCAGGGGAACGGGGAGCTGTTTTTT. Amino acid sequence: CASSSQGNGELFF.

This clonotype turned up a few times. The chain has TRBV4-3 and TRBJ1-1; D might be TRBD1 (5 bases). The V end was cut by 4 bases, the J end by 5 bases, with 17 bases between. The CDR3 runs 15 residues. Germline CDR1 reads LGHNA; CDR2 reads YSLEER. Here the CDR3 DNA reads TGCGCCAGCAGCCTACGTACTGGACAAGGGACTGAAGCTTTCTTT. As protein: CASSLRTGQGTEAFF.

This chain links TRBV25-1 with TRBJ1-1, with D perhaps matching TRBD1 (5 bases). The CDR3 consists of 14 residues. Between the trimmed V and J ends, which lost 4 bases and 13 bases, there was a span of 22 bases. The germline CDR1 and CDR2 sequences are MGHDK and SYGVNS. CDR3 nucleotides: TGTGCCAGCAGTGGATCCGGGACCGGGCGGGATATTTTCTTT. Encoded protein: CASSGSGTGRDIFF.

This clonotype was counted a few times. At one end, the junction sequence differs from germline, possibly due to a read error. The V and J genes are TRBV7-7 and TRBJ2-2; 7 nucleotides agree with TRBD1. CDR1 is SSHAT, CDR2 FNYEAQ, per germline (reference sequence). This CDR3 spans 16 amino acids. CDR3 region: CASSWDTGVDTGELFF. CDR3 DNA: TGTGCTAGCAGCTGGGATACAGGGGTTGACACCGGGGAGCTGTTTTTT.

This clonotype was counted only a few times. V usage is TRBV5-1 and J usage is TRBJ2-7; possibly TRBD1 for D (5 bases). The CDR3 spans 14 residues. The V end was cut by 2 bases, the J end by 2 bases, with 11 bases between. The germline gives CDR1 SGHRS, CDR2 YFSETQ. CDR3 residues: CASSFDSQAYEQYF. The DNA for the CDR3 is TGCGCCAGCAGCTTTGACAGCCAAGCCTACGAGCAGTACTTC.

Many counts were recorded for this clonotype. The DNA for the CDR3 is TGTGCCAGCAGTGCCCCAACGGACGGGGGGGAGCTGTTTTTT. Encoded protein: CASSAPTDGGELFF. V and J are TRBV25-1 and TRBJ2-2; no definite D call. Germline loops: CDR1 MGHDK, CDR2 SYGVNS. V shed 4 bases and J shed 8 bases, with 14 bases lying between them. The CDR3 runs to 14 residues.

V gene TRBV7-8 combines with J gene TRBJ2-3, with D perhaps being TRBD1 or TRBD2 (5 bases each). Germline-derived CDR1 and CDR2 are SGHVS and FQNEAQ. V lost 0 bases to trimming and J lost 0 bases, with 13 bases between them. The CDR3 loop spans 17 amino acids. The CDR3 protein is CASSLAHEGLSTDTQYF. The CDR3, as DNA: TGTGCCAGCAGCTTAGCGCATGAGGGGCTTAGCACAGATACGCAGTATTTT.

This clonotype appeared a few times. In DNA form, the CDR3 reads TGTGCCAGCTCACAATCAGGGATTACTTCCTACGAGCAGTACTTC. This gives the protein CASSQSGITSYEQYF. This sequence joins TRBV18 and TRBJ2-7; D possibly corresponds to TRBD1 (5 bases). With 4 bases removed from V and 1 base from J, the gap between germline ends came to 14 bases. This CDR3 has 15 residues. From germline, CDR1 is KGHSH and CDR2 LQKENI.

The J gene is TRBJ1-5, the V gene TRBV2; the D is unclear. Trimming left V 5 bases short and J 8 bases short, with 13 bases between. Per the germline V gene, CDR1 is SNHLY and CDR2 is FYNNEI. The CDR3 loop spans 13 amino acids. The CDR3 protein is CASSTLGLEPQHF. CDR3 in DNA: TGTGCCAGCAGTACCCTCGGATTGGAGCCCCAGCATTTT.

This clonotype has only a few counts. The chain is built from TRBV20-1 and TRBJ1-2; 7 bases agree with TRBD1. The ends lost 6 bases at V and 0 bases at J; junction bases unmatched: 19. This CDR3 is built from 18 residues. CDR1 and CDR2 (germline): DFQATT, SNEGSKA (reference sequence). CDR3 in DNA: TGCAGTGCACCGGGACAGAGCCTAATCAAGATGGCTAACTATGGCTACACCTTC. It specifies CSAPGQSLIKMANYGYTF.

This rearrangement joins TRBV19 to TRBJ2-4; the match to TRBD2 covers 9 bases. Germline-derived CDR1 and CDR2 are LNHDA and SQIVND (reference sequence). With V trimmed by 4 bases and J by 1 base, 11 bases remained unmatched. The CDR3 runs to 18 residues. The CDR3 nucleotides are TGTGCCAGTAGTACCGAGCGGGAGGCCCGGCAGGCCAAAAACATTCAGTACTTC. This sequence encodes CASSTEREARQAKNIQYF. The full variable domain, its missing parts supplied by reference TRBV19 and TRBJ2-4, is DGGITQSPKYLFRKEGQNVTLSCEQNLNHDAMYWYRQDPGQGLRLIYYSQIVNDFQKGDIAEGYSVSREKKESFPLTVTSAQKNPTAFYLCASSTEREARQAKNIQYFGAGTRLSVL.

This clonotype was observed a handful of times. This chain connects TRBV29-1 to TRBJ1-1; D is possibly TRBD1 (6 bases). This CDR3 is 12 amino acids long. V shed 6 bases and J shed 5 bases, with 13 bases lying between them. Germline V gene lookup returns CDR1 SQVTM and CDR2 ANQGSEA. CDR3 protein: CSVVQGVTEAFF. CDR3 sequence (DNA): TGCAGCGTGGTACAGGGAGTAACTGAAGCTTTCTTT.

This rearrangement joins TRBV3-1 to TRBJ2-1; TRBD2 is a possible D gene (6 bases). V was pared by 5 bases and J by 9 bases, with 11 bases between. From germline, CDR1 is LGHDT and CDR2 YNNKEL (reference sequence). The CDR3 totals 12 residues. CDR3 sequence (DNA): TGTGCCAGCAGCGCCCCAGCGGGTGAGCAGTTCTTC. Its protein is CASSAPAGEQFF.